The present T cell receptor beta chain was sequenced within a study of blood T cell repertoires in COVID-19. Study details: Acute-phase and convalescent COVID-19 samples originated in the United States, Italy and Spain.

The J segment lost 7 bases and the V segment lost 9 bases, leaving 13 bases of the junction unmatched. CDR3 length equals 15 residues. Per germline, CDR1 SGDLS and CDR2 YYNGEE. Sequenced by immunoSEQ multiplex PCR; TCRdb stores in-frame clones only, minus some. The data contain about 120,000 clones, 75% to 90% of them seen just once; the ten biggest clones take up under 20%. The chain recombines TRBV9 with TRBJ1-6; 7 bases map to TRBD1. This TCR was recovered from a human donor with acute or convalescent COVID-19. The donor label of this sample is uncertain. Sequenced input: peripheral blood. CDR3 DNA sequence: TGTGCCACCATTTTAGACAGGGCAAGAAATTCACCCCTCCACTTT. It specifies CATILDRARNSPLHF.